This T cell receptor (beta chain) was sequenced during a study of blood T cell repertoires in COVID-19. Across the whole study: The study drew acute and convalescent COVID-19 samples from the United States, Italy and Spain.

This clone has just one count. In the original processing: Cell counts per sample came from amplifying reference gene primers. Libraries were prepared by immunoSEQ multiplex PCR; TCRdb keeps only in-frame clonotypes and omits some of them. V and J calls and clone size come straight from that table; D and trimming were deduced from the DNA. This table has 210,000 or so clones, around nine tenths appearing once. The sequence was collected from a woman between 40 and 55 years old who had recovered from COVID-19. Material: peripheral blood.

CDR3 amino acids: CSVEEVGSAAFF. CDR3 DNA: TGCAGCGTTGAAGAAGTCGGGAGTGCAGCTTTCTTT. The genes are TRBV29-1 and TRBJ1-1; D not resolved. Trimming took 0 bases from V and 10 from J, leaving 12 bases between them. In germline, CDR1 is SQVTM, CDR2 ANQGSEA. This CDR3 region has 12 residues.